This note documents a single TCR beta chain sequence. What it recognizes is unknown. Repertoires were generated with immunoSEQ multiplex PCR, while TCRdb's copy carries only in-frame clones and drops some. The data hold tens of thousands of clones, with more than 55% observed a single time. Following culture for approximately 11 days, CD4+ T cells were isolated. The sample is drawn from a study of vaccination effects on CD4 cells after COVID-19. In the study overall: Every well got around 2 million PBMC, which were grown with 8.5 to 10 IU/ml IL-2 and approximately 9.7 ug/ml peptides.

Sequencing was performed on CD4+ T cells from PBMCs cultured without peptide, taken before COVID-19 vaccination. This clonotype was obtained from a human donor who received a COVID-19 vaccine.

CDR3 sequence: CASSKRPKETQYF. DNA of the CDR3: TGTGCCAGCAGCAAACGTCCCAAAGAGACCCAGTACTTC. The genes are TRBV5-6 and TRBJ2-5; D remains unclear. Germline V gene lookup returns CDR1 SGHDT and CDR2 YYEEEE. V lost 4 bases, J lost 3 bases, and 10 bases lay in between. This CDR3 contains 13 residues.